The 2 T cell receptor beta chains below come from one sample, sequenced in a study of CD8+ T cells in alopecia areata (dated by TCRdb to 2016 to 2019). Reading the label with the study, this specimen's time point is: baseline before oral tofacitinib. The library relied on the immunoSEQ multiplex PCR assay. RNA was extracted from all samples and reverse transcribed into cDNA as template for TCR sequencing. Not all clones reach the TCRdb copy of this immuneACCESS table, which keeps in-frame sequences only. Checked studies attribute under half of the gap to unresolved V genes and leave the rest unexplained. The sample table contains just over 150,000 clones; only one count was recorded for 40% to 65% of them. The top ten clonotypes cover approximately 20% of the sample. Material: CD8+ T cells sorted from blood, obtained at week 0. The origin of the receptors is a human donor with alopecia areata.

This rearrangement joins TRBV27 to TRBJ2-3; 8 nucleotides line up with TRBD2. CDR1 is MNHEY, CDR2 SMNVEV, per germline (reference sequence). V was clipped by 3 bases and J by 1 base; unmatched bases: 3. This CDR3 comprises 15 residues. The CDR3 is CASSFSAGGTDTQYF. CDR3 bases: TGTGCCAGCAGTTTCTCAGCGGGGGGCACAGATACGCAGTATTTT.

This clone is a singleton in its sample. The chain carries TRBV7-8 and TRBJ2-7, with D possibly being TRBD1 (6 bases). The V gene's germline CDR1 is SGHVS and CDR2 FQNEAQ. Trimming took off 5 bases at V and 5 bases at J, with 10 bases between the two ends. The CDR3 spans 12 residues. The CDR3 DNA reads as TGTGCCAGCAGCCCAAGGACAGACGAGCAGTACTTC. As protein: CASSPRTDEQYF.